This T cell receptor beta chain is drawn from a study of T cells in Graves' hyperthyroidism and ophthalmopathy. Notes on the study in general: The blood repertoire included most of the expanded thyroid clonotypes above 0.001.

Aged 18 to 65, the patients had hyperthyroidism that was newly diagnosed and had lasted under 2 months. Exclusion followed for patients with uncontrolled infection, other autoimmune disease, pregnancy or lactation. Thyroid ultrasound and orbital computed tomography, with clinical symptoms and serum thyroxine and TRAb, informed diagnoses. This clonotype came up many times. The target antigen is unknown. This CDR3 spans 17 amino acids. Between the trimmed V and J ends, which lost 2 bases and 2 bases, there was a span of 21 bases. The germline CDR1 and CDR2 sequences are DFQATT and SNEGSKA (reference sequence). There were TCR beta CDR3 regions amplified from RNA transcripts. HTBI primers were employed in a first-round RT-PCR of the TCR CDR3. TCRdb itself ran the multiplex PCR reads through MiXCR, one entry per CDR3 protein. There are about 360,000 distinct CDR3 sequences in the sample; about 13% occur only once, and 9.2% lies in the top ten.

The TCR was taken from a woman under 30 with Graves' hyperthyroidism. The specimen was blood. V is TRBV20-1 and J is TRBJ2-5; a possible D gene is TRBD2 (6 bases). The CDR3 coding sequence is TGCAGTGCTAGATCCGGGACTGGCGGGGTGGCTCAAGAGACCCAGTACTTC. Translated, it gives CSARSGTGGVAQETQYF.